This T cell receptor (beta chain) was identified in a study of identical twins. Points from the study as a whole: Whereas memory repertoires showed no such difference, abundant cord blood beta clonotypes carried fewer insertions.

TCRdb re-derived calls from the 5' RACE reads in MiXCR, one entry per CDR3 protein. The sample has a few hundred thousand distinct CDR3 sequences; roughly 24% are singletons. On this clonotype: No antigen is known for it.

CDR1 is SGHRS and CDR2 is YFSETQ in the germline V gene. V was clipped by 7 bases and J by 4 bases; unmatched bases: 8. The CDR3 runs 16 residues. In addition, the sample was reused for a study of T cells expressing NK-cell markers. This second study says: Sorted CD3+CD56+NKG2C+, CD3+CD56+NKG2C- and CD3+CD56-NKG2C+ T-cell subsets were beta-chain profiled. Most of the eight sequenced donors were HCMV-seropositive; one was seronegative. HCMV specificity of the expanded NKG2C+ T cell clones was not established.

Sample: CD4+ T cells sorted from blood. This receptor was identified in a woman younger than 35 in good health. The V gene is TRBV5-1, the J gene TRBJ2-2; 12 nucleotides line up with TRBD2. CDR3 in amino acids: CASDLGLAGLTGELFF. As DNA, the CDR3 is TGCGCCAGCGATCTCGGACTAGCGGGGCTCACCGGGGAGCTGTTTTTT.